These T cell receptor beta chains were read from a single sample in a study of Graves' ophthalmopathy and Graves' hyperthyroidism. TCRdb redid the calling of the multiplex PCR reads with MiXCR, one entry per CDR3 protein. The table shows hundreds of thousands of distinct CDR3 sequences, with over 20% occurring only once. The sample comprised peripheral blood. These receptors came from a woman aged 18-30 years with stable Graves' hyperthyroidism. Both conserved end residues are part of each CDR3. Each record gives: V gene, J gene, D gene, CDR3 protein. A D gene is named only where the DNA matches it firmly.

v_gene: TRBV12-3/TRBV12-4
j_gene: TRBJ2-1
d_gene: TRBD2
CDR3aa: CASSLGTSRILNEQFF

v_gene: TRBV5-1
j_gene: TRBJ2-6
d_gene: TRBD1
CDR3aa: CASSLTGGVSGANVLTF

v_gene: TRBV12-3/TRBV12-4
j_gene: TRBJ1-5
d_gene: TRBD1
CDR3aa: CASSMDRGYQPQHF

v_gene: TRBV2
j_gene: TRBJ1-6
d_gene: NA
CDR3aa: CASSDESSYNSPLHF

v_gene: TRBV18
j_gene: TRBJ1-5
d_gene: NA
CDR3aa: CASSRADQPQHF

v_gene: TRBV11-2
j_gene: TRBJ2-5
d_gene: NA
CDR3aa: CASSLKGGRGETQYF

v_gene: TRBV13
j_gene: TRBJ1-2
d_gene: NA
CDR3aa: CASSLEGSSNYGYTF

v_gene: TRBV20-1
j_gene: TRBJ2-7
d_gene: TRBD1
CDR3aa: CSAAGQGNSYEQYF

v_gene: TRBV15
j_gene: TRBJ2-7
d_gene: TRBD1
CDR3aa: CATSRDQMGTGTYEQYF

v_gene: TRBV2
j_gene: TRBJ2-5
d_gene: NA
CDR3aa: CASSELRRETQYF

v_gene: TRBV19
j_gene: TRBJ1-2
d_gene: TRBD1
CDR3aa: CASSRTGSGYTF

v_gene: TRBV12-3/TRBV12-4
j_gene: TRBJ1-5
d_gene: NA
CDR3aa: CASGPGGLQPQHF

v_gene: TRBV28
j_gene: TRBJ2-7
d_gene: NA
CDR3aa: CASMRSGYEQYF

v_gene: TRBV19
j_gene: TRBJ1-3
d_gene: NA
CDR3aa: CASSIRQSSGNTIYF

v_gene: TRBV12-3/TRBV12-4
j_gene: TRBJ1-2
d_gene: TRBD1
CDR3aa: CASSLTGQGNYGYTF

v_gene: TRBV20-1
j_gene: TRBJ2-6
d_gene: NA
CDR3aa: CSATSGQTSGANVLTF

v_gene: TRBV6-5
j_gene: TRBJ1-1
d_gene: NA
CDR3aa: CASSSVDRNTEAFF

v_gene: TRBV20-1
j_gene: TRBJ2-2
d_gene: NA
CDR3aa: CSARGYGFPNTGELFF

v_gene: TRBV2
j_gene: TRBJ2-7
d_gene: NA
CDR3aa: CASSEKAYEQYF

v_gene: TRBV6-5
j_gene: TRBJ2-4
d_gene: NA
CDR3aa: CASSYSGDIQYF

v_gene: TRBV6-1
j_gene: TRBJ2-5
d_gene: TRBD2
CDR3aa: CASSVYGTRGETQYF

v_gene: TRBV7-2
j_gene: TRBJ1-1
d_gene: NA
CDR3aa: CASSLFRSGTEAFF

v_gene: TRBV20-1
j_gene: TRBJ1-2
d_gene: TRBD1
CDR3aa: CSARPNTGDGYTF

v_gene: TRBV7-2
j_gene: TRBJ2-5
d_gene: TRBD1
CDR3aa: CASSPNRGLETQYF

v_gene: TRBV6-1
j_gene: TRBJ2-7
d_gene: TRBD1
CDR3aa: CAGSQGMVEQYF

v_gene: TRBV7-8
j_gene: TRBJ2-7
d_gene: NA
CDR3aa: CASSPKDLILYEQYF

v_gene: TRBV5-1
j_gene: TRBJ2-7
d_gene: NA
CDR3aa: CASSLTIGSYDQYF

v_gene: TRBV25-1
j_gene: TRBJ2-2
d_gene: NA
CDR3aa: CASSISVGVGELFF

v_gene: TRBV6-2/TRBV6-3
j_gene: TRBJ1-1
d_gene: NA
CDR3aa: CASRTGFAEAFF

v_gene: TRBV11-2
j_gene: TRBJ1-5
d_gene: NA
CDR3aa: CASSPLPGQYNQPQHF

v_gene: TRBV6-1
j_gene: TRBJ1-2
d_gene: TRBD1
CDR3aa: CASSGGTGDGYSF

v_gene: TRBV7-9
j_gene: TRBJ2-6
d_gene: NA
CDR3aa: CASSRPGSPGANVLTF

v_gene: TRBV12-3/TRBV12-4
j_gene: TRBJ1-2
d_gene: NA
CDR3aa: CASTRQARYGYTF

v_gene: TRBV20-1
j_gene: TRBJ1-2
d_gene: NA
CDR3aa: CSARDLRRTDSYGYTF

v_gene: TRBV12-3/TRBV12-4
j_gene: TRBJ2-7
d_gene: TRBD1
CDR3aa: CGGSWTGADEQYF

v_gene: TRBV6-5
j_gene: TRBJ1-1
d_gene: NA
CDR3aa: CASSSRGIGGTEAFF

v_gene: TRBV6-5
j_gene: TRBJ1-5
d_gene: NA
CDR3aa: CASSCSARVCAQHF

v_gene: TRBV20-1
j_gene: TRBJ2-3
d_gene: NA
CDR3aa: CSAGRDGTDTQYF

v_gene: TRBV6-2/TRBV6-3
j_gene: TRBJ1-1
d_gene: NA
CDR3aa: CASSYLSRRNTEAFF